Below, one T cell receptor (beta chain) is given with its context. Unique molecular identifiers were used in preparing the TCRbeta library. TCRdb re-called the PCR reads with MiXCR, one entry per CDR3 protein. Of some 520,000 distinct CDR3 sequences listed, about 30% are singletons. The sample is drawn from a study of T-cell reconstitution after alpha-beta-depleted transplantation in children. Trimming pared 5 bases from V and 1 base from J, leaving 8 bases between. CDR3 size: 13 residues. Germline CDR1 is SGHTA and CDR2 is FQGNSA. The chain employs TRBV7-2 and TRBJ1-2, with D perhaps matching TRBD1 (6 bases). Sequenced here: PBMCs from the stem cell graft donor, sampled from the stem cell graft. The sequence was collected from a human donor who donated a stem cell graft to a child with aplastic anemia. The CDR3, as DNA: TGTGCCAGCAGCCCACAGGGTAACTATGGCTACACCTTC. It encodes CASSPQGNYGYTF.